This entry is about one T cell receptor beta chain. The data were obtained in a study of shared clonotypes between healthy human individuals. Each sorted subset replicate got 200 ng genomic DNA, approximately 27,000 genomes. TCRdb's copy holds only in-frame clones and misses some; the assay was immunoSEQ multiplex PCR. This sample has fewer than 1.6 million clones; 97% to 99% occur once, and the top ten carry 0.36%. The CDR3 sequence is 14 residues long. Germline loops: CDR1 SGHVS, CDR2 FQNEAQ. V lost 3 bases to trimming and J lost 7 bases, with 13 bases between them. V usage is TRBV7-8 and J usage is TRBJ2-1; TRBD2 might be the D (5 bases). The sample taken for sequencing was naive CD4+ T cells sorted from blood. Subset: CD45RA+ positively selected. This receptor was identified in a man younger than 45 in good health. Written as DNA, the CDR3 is TGTGCCAGCAGCTTCAAACCCCCGGGGAATGAGCAGTTCTTC. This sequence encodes CASSFKPPGNEQFF.